Listed below are T cell receptor beta chains from one sample, sequenced in a study of long-term antiretroviral therapy in people with HIV. Produced via immunoSEQ multiplex PCR; TCRdb's table is partial and in-frame only. The sample lists tens of thousands of clones; 85% were seen once. The sequences come from unsorted PBMCs, collected 2.3 years after starting antiretroviral therapy. Receptors originate from a man aged 35 to 55 with HIV. Each CDR3 is given with its conserved first and last residue. D genes are given only for firm matches. Clone sizes are given selectively: once, few, many, or a class where the clone is expanded.

abundance: few; v_gene: TRBV11-2; j_gene: TRBJ2-1; d_gene: -; CDR3nt: TGTGCCAGCTTTCGACACTCGAATTCCTACAATGAGCAGTTCTTC; CDR3aa: CASFRHSNSYNEQFF
abundance: once; v_gene: TRBV19; j_gene: TRBJ2-7; d_gene: -; CDR3nt: TGTGCCAGTTCTCCGGGAGTATCTCTCTACGAGCAGTACTTC; CDR3aa: CASSPGVSLYEQYF
abundance: -; v_gene: TRBV11-3; j_gene: TRBJ1-2; d_gene: TRBD1; CDR3nt: TGTGCCAGCAGCTACTCAGGGGGTGTAACTAACTATGGCTACACCTTC; CDR3aa: CASSYSGGVTNYGYTF
abundance: few; v_gene: TRBV7-8; j_gene: TRBJ2-7; d_gene: TRBD1; CDR3nt: TGTGCCAGCAGCTACCAGGACAGGGCGCGAGAGCAGTACTTC; CDR3aa: CASSYQDRAREQYF
abundance: -; v_gene: TRBV19; j_gene: TRBJ2-1; d_gene: -; CDR3nt: TGTGCCAGTAGTACCTACACAGGCAGGGCAGCAAATGAGCAGTTCTTC; CDR3aa: CASSTYTGRAANEQFF
abundance: -; v_gene: TRBV2; j_gene: TRBJ1-2; d_gene: TRBD1; CDR3nt: TGTGCCAGCAGTGAAGCACAGGGGGCGGATGGCTACACCTTC; CDR3aa: CASSEAQGADGYTF
abundance: -; v_gene: TRBV4-1; j_gene: TRBJ2-1; d_gene: TRBD2; CDR3nt: TGCGCCAGCAGCCAAGGACTAGCGGGGGGCTCCTACAATGAGCAGTTCTTC; CDR3aa: CASSQGLAGGSYNEQFF
abundance: -; v_gene: TRBV30; j_gene: TRBJ2-2; d_gene: -; CDR3nt: TGTGCCTGGAGTCCTAACACCGGGGAGCTGTTTTTT; CDR3aa: CAWSPNTGELFF
abundance: once; v_gene: TRBV11-1; j_gene: TRBJ2-7; d_gene: TRBD2; CDR3nt: TGTGCCAGCAGGCTAGCGGGAGTGGAAGAGCAGTACTTC; CDR3aa: CASRLAGVEEQYF
abundance: -; v_gene: TRBV7-9; j_gene: TRBJ1-5; d_gene: -; CDR3nt: TGTGCCAGCAGCTTAGATAATCAGCCCCAGCATTTT; CDR3aa: CASSLDNQPQHF
abundance: -; v_gene: TRBV13; j_gene: TRBJ2-2; d_gene: TRBD1; CDR3nt: TGTGCCAGCAGCTTAGAGTCCCGACAGGGGATGAAAACCGGGGAGCTGTTTTTT; CDR3aa: CASSLESRQGMKTGELFF
abundance: once; v_gene: TRBV27; j_gene: TRBJ1-6; d_gene: -; CDR3nt: TGTGCCAGCAGTTCCAGCTCCTATAATTCACCCCTCCACTTT; CDR3aa: CASSSSSYNSPLHF
abundance: -; v_gene: TRBV7-9; j_gene: TRBJ2-3; d_gene: -; CDR3nt: TGTGCCAGCAGCCCCGCGGGGACCGCCGACACAGATACGCAGTATTTT; CDR3aa: CASSPAGTADTDTQYF
abundance: -; v_gene: TRBV11-2; j_gene: TRBJ2-7; d_gene: -; CDR3nt: TGTGCCAGCAGCTGGTGGGGGAATTCGGCCTACGAGCAGTACTTC; CDR3aa: CASSWWGNSAYEQYF
abundance: -; v_gene: TRBV15; j_gene: TRBJ2-2; d_gene: TRBD1; CDR3nt: TGTGCCACCAGCAGAGATGGGACAGGTTTGAACACCGGGGAGCTGTTTTTT; CDR3aa: CATSRDGTGLNTGELFF
abundance: few; v_gene: TRBV7-9; j_gene: TRBJ2-1; d_gene: -; CDR3nt: TGTGCCAGCAGCCCAACAGCACTAGAGCAGTTCTTC; CDR3aa: CASSPTALEQFF
abundance: -; v_gene: TRBV6-1; j_gene: TRBJ2-7; d_gene: -; CDR3nt: TGTGCCAGCAGTGAACTAAGCCAAGCCTACGAGCAGTACTTC; CDR3aa: CASSELSQAYEQYF
abundance: -; v_gene: TRBV6-5; j_gene: TRBJ2-6; d_gene: -; CDR3nt: TGTGCCAGCAGTTTATACTCTGGGGCCAACGTCCTGACTTTC; CDR3aa: CASSLYSGANVLTF
abundance: -; v_gene: TRBV6-6; j_gene: TRBJ2-1; d_gene: TRBD1; CDR3nt: TGTGCCAGCAGGACTCGGACAGGGGGTTCCTACAATGAGCAGTTCTTC; CDR3aa: CASRTRTGGSYNEQFF
abundance: -; v_gene: TRBV6-1; j_gene: TRBJ2-7; d_gene: TRBD1; CDR3nt: TGTGCCAGCAGTGAAGCGACAGGGGGCGGTTACGAGCAGTACTTC; CDR3aa: CASSEATGGGYEQYF
abundance: -; v_gene: TRBV5-5; j_gene: TRBJ1-2; d_gene: TRBD1; CDR3nt: TGTGCCAGCAGGGGGGACAGCTACGTCTATGGCTACACCTTC; CDR3aa: CASRGDSYVYGYTF
abundance: -; v_gene: TRBV7-2; j_gene: TRBJ2-5; d_gene: -; CDR3nt: TGTGCCAGCAGCCACGAGCCCCAGTGGACCCAGTACTTC; CDR3aa: CASSHEPQWTQYF
abundance: -; v_gene: TRBV2; j_gene: TRBJ2-2; d_gene: -; CDR3nt: TGTGCCAGCAGTGTCCCGGGGGCAGTCAACACCGGGGAGCTGTTTTTT; CDR3aa: CASSVPGAVNTGELFF